The present T cell receptor (beta chain) was sequenced within a study of Graves' ophthalmopathy and Graves' hyperthyroidism. Germline V CDR1 and CDR2: MNHEY, SVGAGI. V lost 4 bases and J lost 3, with 12 bases in between. The CDR3 runs 14 residues. Amplification of the TCR beta CDR3 regions used RNA transcripts (as template). The library came from an HTBI-primed first-round RT-PCR and a second-round multiplex PCR. MiXCR was run by TCRdb on the multiplex PCR reads, yielding one entry per CDR3 protein. The table includes some 520,000 distinct CDR3 sequences, under 15% detected once. This clonotype came up many times.

V is TRBV6-5 and J is TRBJ1-1, with a possible D match to TRBD1 (6 bases). The sample consisted of blood. The clonotype comes from a woman in her twenties or thirties with Graves' ophthalmopathy. This CDR3 is CASSSQQGYTEAFF. Written as DNA, the CDR3 is TGTGCCAGCAGTTCCCAACAGGGTTACACTGAAGCTTTCTTT.